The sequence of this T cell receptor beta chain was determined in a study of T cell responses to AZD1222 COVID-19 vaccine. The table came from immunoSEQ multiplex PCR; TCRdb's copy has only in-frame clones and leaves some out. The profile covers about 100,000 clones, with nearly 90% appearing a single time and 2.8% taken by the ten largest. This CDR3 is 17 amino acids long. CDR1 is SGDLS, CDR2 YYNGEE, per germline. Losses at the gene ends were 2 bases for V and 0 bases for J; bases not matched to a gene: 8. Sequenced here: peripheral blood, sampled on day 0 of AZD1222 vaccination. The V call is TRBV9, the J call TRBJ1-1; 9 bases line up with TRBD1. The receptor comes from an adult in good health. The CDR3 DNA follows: TGTGCCAGCAGCGTTTCTACAGGGGGCGCGTTGAACACTGAAGCTTTCTTT. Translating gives CASSVSTGGALNTEAFF.